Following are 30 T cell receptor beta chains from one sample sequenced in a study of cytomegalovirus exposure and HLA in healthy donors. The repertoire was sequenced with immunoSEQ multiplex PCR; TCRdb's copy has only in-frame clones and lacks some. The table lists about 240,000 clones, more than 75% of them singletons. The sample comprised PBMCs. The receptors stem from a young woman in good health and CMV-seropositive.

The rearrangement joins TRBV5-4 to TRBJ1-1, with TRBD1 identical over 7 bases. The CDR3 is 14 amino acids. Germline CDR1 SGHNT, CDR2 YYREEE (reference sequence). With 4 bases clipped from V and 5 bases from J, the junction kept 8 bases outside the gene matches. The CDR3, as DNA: TGTGCCAGCAGCCGCAGGGGGGCGGCGACTGAAGCTTTCTTT. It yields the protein CASSRRGAATEAFF.

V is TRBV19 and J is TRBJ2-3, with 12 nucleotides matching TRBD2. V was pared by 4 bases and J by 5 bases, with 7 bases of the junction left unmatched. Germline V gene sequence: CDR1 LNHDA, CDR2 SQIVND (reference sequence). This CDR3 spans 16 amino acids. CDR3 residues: CASSRWTSGTRDTQYF. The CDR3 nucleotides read TGTGCCAGTAGTAGATGGACTAGCGGGACGAGAGATACGCAGTATTTT.

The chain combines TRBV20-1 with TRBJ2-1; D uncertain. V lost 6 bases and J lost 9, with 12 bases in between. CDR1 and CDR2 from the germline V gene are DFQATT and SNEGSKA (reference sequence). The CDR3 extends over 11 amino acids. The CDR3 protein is CSAKSPGEQFF. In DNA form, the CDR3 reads TGCAGTGCAAAGAGCCCGGGTGAGCAGTTCTTC.

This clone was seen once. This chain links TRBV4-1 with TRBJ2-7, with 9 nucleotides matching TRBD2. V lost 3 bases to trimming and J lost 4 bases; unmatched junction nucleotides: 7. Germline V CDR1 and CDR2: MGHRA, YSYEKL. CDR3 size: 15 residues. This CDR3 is CASSHQREAGYEQYF. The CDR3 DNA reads TGCGCCAGCAGCCACCAGCGGGAGGCAGGGTACGAGCAGTACTTC.

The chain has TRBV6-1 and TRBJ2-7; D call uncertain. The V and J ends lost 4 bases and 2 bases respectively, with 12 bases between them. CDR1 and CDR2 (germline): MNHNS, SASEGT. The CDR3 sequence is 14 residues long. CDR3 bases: TGTGCCAGCAGTGTGAATCCAGTACCCTACGAGCAGTACTTC. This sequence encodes CASSVNPVPYEQYF.

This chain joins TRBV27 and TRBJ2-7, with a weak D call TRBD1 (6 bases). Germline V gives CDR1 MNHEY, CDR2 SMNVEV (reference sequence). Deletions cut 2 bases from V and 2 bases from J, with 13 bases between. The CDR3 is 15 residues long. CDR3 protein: CASSLEQGGTYEQYF. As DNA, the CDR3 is TGTGCCAGCAGTTTAGAACAGGGTGGAACCTACGAGCAGTACTTC.

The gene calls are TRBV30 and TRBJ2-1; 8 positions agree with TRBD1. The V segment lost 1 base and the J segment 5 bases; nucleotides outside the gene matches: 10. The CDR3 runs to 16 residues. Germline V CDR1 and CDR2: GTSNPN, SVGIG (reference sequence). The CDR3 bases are TGTGCCTGGAGTGATTGGGGGACAGGTATTAACAATGAGCAGTTCTTC. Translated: CAWSDWGTGINNEQFF.

In nucleotides, the CDR3 is TGTGCCAGCAGCCCCGGACAGATCCAAGAGACCCAGTACTTC. It codes for CASSPGQIQETQYF. J is TRBJ2-5 and V is TRBV13; perhaps TRBD1 as D (6 bases). The CDR3 contains 14 residues. Germline CDR1 reads PRHDT; CDR2 reads FYEKMQ (reference sequence). Trimming pared 5 bases from V and 1 base from J, leaving 11 bases between.

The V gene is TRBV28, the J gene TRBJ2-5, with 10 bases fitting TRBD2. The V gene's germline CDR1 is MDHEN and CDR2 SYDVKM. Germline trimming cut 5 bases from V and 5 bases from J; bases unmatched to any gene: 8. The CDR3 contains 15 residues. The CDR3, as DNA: TGTGCCAGCAGTCCGCCTAGCGGGAGAGGTGAGACCCAGTACTTC. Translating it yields CASSPPSGRGETQYF. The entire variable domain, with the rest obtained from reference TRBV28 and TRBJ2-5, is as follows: DVKVTQSSRYLVKRTGEKVFLECVQDMDHENMFWYRQDPGLGLRLIYFSYDVKMKEKGDIPEGYSVSREKKERFSLILESASTNQTSMYLCASSPPSGRGETQYFGPGTRLLVL.

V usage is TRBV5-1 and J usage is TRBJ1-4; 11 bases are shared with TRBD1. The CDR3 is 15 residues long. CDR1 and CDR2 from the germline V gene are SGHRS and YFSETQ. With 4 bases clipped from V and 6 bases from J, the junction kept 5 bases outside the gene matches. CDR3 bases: TGCGCCAGCAGCCCCTGGACAGGGGGCGATGAAAAACTGTTTTTT. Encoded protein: CASSPWTGGDEKLFF. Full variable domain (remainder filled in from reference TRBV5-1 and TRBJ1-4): KAGVTQTPRYLIKTRGQQVTLSCSPISGHRSVSWYQQTPGQGLQFLFEYFSETQRNKGNFPGRFSGRQFSNSRSEMNVSTLELGDSALYLCASSPWTGGDEKLFFGSGTQLSVL.

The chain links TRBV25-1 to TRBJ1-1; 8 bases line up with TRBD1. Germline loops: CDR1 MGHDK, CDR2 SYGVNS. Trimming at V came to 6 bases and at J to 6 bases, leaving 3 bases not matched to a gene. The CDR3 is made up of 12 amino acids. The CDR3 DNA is TGTGCCAGCAGCGACAGGGGTCCTGAAGCTTTCTTT. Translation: CASSDRGPEAFF.

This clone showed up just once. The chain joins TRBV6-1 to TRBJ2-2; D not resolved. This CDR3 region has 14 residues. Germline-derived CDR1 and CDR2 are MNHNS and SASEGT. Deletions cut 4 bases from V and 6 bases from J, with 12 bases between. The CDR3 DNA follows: TGTGCCAGCAGTGGCCCCAATGGGCCCGGGGAGCTGTTTTTT. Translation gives CASSGPNGPGELFF.

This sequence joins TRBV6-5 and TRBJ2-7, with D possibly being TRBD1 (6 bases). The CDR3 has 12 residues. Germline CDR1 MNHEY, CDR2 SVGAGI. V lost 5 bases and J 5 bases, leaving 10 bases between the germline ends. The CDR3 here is CASSQGSHEQYF. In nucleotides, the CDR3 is TGTGCCAGCAGTCAGGGGTCCCACGAGCAGTACTTC.

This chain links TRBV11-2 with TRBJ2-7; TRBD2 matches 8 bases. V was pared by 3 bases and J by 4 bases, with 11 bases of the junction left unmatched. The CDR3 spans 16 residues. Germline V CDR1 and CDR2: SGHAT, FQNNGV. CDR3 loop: CASSFLLAENLYEQYF. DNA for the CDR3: TGTGCCAGCAGCTTTTTACTAGCGGAGAACTTATACGAGCAGTACTTC.

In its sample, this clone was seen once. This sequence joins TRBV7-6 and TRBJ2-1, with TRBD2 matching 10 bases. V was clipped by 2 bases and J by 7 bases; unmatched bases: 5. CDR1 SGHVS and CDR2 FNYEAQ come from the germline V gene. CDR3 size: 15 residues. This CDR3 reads CASSLLAGELNEQFF. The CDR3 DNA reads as TGTGCCAGCAGCTTACTAGCGGGAGAGTTGAATGAGCAGTTCTTC.

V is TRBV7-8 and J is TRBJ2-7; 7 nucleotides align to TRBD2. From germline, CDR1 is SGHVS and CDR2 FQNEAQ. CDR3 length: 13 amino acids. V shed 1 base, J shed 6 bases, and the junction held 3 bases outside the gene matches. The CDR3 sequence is CASSLEGGLEQYF. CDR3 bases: TGTGCCAGCAGCTTAGAGGGAGGGCTCGAGCAGTACTTC.

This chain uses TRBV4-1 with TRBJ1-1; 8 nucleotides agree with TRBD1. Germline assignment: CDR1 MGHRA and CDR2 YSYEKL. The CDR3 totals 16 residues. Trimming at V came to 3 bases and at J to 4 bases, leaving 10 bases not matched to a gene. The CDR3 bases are TGCGCCAGCAGCCAGGAGACAGGGGCGGTGGGCACTGAAGCTTTCTTT. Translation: CASSQETGAVGTEAFF.

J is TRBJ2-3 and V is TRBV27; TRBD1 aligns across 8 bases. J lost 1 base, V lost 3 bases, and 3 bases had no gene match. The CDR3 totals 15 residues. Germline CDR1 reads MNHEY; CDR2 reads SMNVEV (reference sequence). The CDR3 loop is CASSFKTGGTDTQYF. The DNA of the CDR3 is TGTGCCAGCAGTTTCAAGACAGGGGGCACAGATACGCAGTATTTT.

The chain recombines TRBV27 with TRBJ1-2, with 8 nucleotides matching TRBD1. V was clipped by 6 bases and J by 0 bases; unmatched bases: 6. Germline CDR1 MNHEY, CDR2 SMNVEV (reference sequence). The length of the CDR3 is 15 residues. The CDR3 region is CASRPTGAPNYGYTF. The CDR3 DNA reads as TGTGCCAGCAGGCCGACAGGGGCTCCTAACTATGGCTACACCTTC.

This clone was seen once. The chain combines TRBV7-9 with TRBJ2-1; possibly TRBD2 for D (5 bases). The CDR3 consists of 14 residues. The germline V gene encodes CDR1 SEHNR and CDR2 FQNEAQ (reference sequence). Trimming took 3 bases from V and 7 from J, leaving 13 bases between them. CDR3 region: CASSLTEDENEQFF. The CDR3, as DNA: TGTGCCAGCAGCTTGACGGAGGACGAAAATGAGCAGTTCTTC.

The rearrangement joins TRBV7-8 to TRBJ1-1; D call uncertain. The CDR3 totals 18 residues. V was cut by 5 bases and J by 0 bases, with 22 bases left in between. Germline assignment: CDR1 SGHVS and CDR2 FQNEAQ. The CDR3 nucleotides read TGTGCCAGCAGCCCCTCGGACGCTTCAAGGAGGGTGAACACTGAAGCTTTCTTT. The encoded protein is CASSPSDASRRVNTEAFF.

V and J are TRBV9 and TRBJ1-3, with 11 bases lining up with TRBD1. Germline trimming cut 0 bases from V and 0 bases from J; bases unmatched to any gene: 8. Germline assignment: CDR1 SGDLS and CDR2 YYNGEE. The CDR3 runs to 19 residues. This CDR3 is CASSVASQGTGGSGNTIYF. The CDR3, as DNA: TGTGCCAGCAGCGTAGCTTCCCAGGGGACAGGGGGCTCTGGAAACACCATATATTTT.

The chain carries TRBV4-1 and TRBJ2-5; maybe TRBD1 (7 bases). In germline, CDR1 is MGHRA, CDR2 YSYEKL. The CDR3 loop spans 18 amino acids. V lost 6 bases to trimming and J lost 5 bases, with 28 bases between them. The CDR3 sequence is CASSSLEETRLTGETQYF. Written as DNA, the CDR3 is TGCGCCAGCAGTTCGCTTGAGGAGACTAGACTGACAGGGGAGACCCAGTACTTC.

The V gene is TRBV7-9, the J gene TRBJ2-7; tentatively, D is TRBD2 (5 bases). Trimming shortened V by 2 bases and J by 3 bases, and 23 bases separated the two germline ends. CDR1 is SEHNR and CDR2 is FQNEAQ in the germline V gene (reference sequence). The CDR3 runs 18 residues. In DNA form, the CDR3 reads TGTGCCAGCAGCTTACTATCCGGACGGGGAGCGTCTTACTACGAGCAGTACTTC. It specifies CASSLLSGRGASYYEQYF.

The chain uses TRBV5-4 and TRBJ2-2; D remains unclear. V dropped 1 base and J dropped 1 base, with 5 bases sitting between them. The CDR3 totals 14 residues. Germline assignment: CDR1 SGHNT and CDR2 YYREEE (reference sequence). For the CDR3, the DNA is TGTGCCAGCAGCTTGACACGGAACACCGGGGAGCTGTTTTTT. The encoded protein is CASSLTRNTGELFF.

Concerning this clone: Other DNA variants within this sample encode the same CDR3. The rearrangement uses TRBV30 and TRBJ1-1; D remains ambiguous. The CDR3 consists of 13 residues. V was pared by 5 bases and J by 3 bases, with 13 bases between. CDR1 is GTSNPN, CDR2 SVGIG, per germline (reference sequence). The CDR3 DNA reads TGTGCCTGGGGCACTGGGAGGGACACTGAAGCTTTCTTT. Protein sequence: CAWGTGRDTEAFF. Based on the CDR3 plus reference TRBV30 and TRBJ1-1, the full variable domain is SQTIHQWPATLVQPVGSPLSLECTVEGTSNPNLYWYRQAAGRGLQLLFYSVGIGQISSEVPQNLSASRPQDRQFILSSKKLLLSDSGFYLCAWGTGRDTEAFFGQGTRLTVV.

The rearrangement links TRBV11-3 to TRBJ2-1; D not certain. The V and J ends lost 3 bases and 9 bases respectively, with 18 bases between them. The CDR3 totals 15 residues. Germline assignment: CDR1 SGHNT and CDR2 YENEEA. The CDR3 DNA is TGTGCCAGCAGCTTCACCGACCTTTCGCCGGGTGAGCAGTTCTTC. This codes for CASSFTDLSPGEQFF.

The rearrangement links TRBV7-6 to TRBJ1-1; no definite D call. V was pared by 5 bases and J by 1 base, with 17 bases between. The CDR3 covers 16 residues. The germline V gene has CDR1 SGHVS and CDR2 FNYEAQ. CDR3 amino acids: CASSLLRSEENTEAFF. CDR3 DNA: TGTGCCAGCAGCCTCCTAAGGAGCGAAGAGAACACTGAAGCTTTCTTT.

The CDR3 region is CASSYGADSYEQYF. As DNA, the CDR3 is TGTGCCAGCAGTTACGGGGCGGATTCCTACGAGCAGTACTTC. V is TRBV6-5 and J is TRBJ2-7, with D perhaps TRBD1 (5 bases). V was cut by 2 bases and J by 1 base, with 9 bases left in between. CDR1 MNHEY and CDR2 SVGAGI come from the germline V gene. This CDR3 region has 14 residues.

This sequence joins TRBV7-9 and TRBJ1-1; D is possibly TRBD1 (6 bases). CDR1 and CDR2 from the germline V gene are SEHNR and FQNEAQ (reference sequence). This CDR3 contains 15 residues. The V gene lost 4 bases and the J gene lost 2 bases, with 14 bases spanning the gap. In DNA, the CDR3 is TGTGCCAGCAGCTCCGGGGCGGACAGTAACACTGAAGCTTTCTTT. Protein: CASSSGADSNTEAFF.